This T cell receptor (beta chain) was sequenced during a study of memory CD4+ T cells and cytomegalovirus serostatus. Single viable CD3+CD4+CD8-CD45RO+ cells were sorted as the memory CD4+ T cells. V gave up 7 bases and J gave up 0 bases, with 13 bases separating them. Germline lookup yields CDR1 LNHDA and CDR2 SQIVND (reference sequence). CDR3 length: 15 residues. Some clones are missing from TCRdb's copy, which holds only in-frame ones; the method was immunoSEQ multiplex PCR. The sample yields tens of thousands of clones, roughly 80% seen once. The source is an adult in good health and CMV-seronegative. Sequencing was performed on memory CD4+ T cells from blood. The chain uses TRBV19 and TRBJ1-5; D is unclear. This CDR3 reads CASKGRIHSNQPQHF. DNA for the CDR3: TGTGCCAGTAAAGGGAGAATTCATAGCAATCAGCCCCAGCATTTT.